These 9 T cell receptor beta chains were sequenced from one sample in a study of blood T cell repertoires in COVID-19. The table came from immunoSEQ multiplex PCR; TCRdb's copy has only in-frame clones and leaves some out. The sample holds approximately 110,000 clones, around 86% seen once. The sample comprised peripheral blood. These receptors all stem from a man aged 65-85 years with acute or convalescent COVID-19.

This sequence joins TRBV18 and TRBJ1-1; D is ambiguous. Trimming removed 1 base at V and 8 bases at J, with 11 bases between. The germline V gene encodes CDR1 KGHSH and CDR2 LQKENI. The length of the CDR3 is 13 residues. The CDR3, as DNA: TGTGCCAGCTCACCACAGAGAACGGAGGAAGCTTTCTTT. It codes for CASSPQRTEEAFF.

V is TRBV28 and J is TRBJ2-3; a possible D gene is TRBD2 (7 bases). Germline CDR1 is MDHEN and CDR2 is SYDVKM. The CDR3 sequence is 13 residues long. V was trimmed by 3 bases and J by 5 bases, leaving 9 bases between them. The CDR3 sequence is CASSFGGQDTQYF. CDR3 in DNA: TGTGCCAGCAGTTTCGGGGGGCAAGATACGCAGTATTTT.

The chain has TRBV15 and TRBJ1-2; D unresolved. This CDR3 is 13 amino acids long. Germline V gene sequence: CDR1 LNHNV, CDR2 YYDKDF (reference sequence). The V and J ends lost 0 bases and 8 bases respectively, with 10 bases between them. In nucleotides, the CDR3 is TGTGCCACCAGCAGAGATAAGCTTTGGGGCTACACCTTC. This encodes CATSRDKLWGYTF.

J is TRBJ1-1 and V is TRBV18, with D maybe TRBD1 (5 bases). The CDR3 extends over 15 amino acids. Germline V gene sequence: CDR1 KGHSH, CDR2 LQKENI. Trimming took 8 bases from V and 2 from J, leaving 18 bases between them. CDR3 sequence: CASTLQDLENTEAFF. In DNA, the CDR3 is TGTGCCAGCACTCTACAGGATCTCGAAAACACTGAAGCTTTCTTT.

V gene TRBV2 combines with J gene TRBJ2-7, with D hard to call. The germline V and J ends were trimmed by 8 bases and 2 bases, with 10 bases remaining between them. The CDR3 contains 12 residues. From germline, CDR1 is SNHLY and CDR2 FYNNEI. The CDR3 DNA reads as TGTGCCAGCTCCCGTTTTGCCTACGAGCAGTACTTC. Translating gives CASSRFAYEQYF.

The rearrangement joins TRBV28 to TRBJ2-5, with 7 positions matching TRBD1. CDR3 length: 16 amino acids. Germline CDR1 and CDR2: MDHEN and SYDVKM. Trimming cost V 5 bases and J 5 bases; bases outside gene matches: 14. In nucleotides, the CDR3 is TGTGCCAGCAGTCCCGCCTCGACAGGGTATTTGGAGACCCAGTACTTC. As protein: CASSPASTGYLETQYF.

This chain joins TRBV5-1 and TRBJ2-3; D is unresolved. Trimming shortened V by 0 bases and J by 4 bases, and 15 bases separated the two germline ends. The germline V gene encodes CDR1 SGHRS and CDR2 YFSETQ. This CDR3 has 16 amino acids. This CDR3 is CASSLEVRREADTQYF. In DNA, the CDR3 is TGCGCCAGCAGCTTGGAGGTGCGGAGAGAAGCAGATACGCAGTATTTT.

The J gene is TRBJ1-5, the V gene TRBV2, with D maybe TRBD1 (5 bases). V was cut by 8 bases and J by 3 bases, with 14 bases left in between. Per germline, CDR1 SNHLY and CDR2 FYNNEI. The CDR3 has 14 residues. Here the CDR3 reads CASQRAGDNQPQHF. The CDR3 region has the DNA TGTGCCAGCCAACGGGCGGGGGACAATCAGCCCCAGCATTTT.

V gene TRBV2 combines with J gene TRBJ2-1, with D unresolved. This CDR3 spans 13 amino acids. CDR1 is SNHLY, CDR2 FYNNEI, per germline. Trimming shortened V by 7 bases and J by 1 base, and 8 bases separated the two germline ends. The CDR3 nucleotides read TGTGCCAGCAAGAAGGAGTCCTACAATGAGCAGTTCTTC. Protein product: CASKKESYNEQFF.